This TCR beta chain derives from a study of CD8 T cells in Susac syndrome. This clonotype was observed a single time. While CD8+ and CD4+ T cells were isolated negatively, TEMRA cells were enriched by FACS. Germline CDR1 is SGHRS and CDR2 is YFSETQ. Trimming cost V 4 bases and J 1 base; bases outside gene matches: 5. The CDR3 spans 15 residues. The RNA input was about 0.45 to 1 ug, and it was reverse transcribed with random hexamers. TCRdb independently ran MiXCR on the immunoSEQ multiplex PCR reads; one entry per CDR3 protein. The sample has under 150,000 distinct CDR3 sequences, roughly 94% seen once.

Sequencing was carried out using CD4+ T cells from PBMCs. The chain links TRBV5-1 to TRBJ2-7, with 10 bases lining up with TRBD1. The receptor was derived from a human donor with multiple sclerosis. CDR3 residues: CASSLLGQGSYEQYF. CDR3 sequence (DNA): TGCGCCAGCAGCCTCCTGGGACAGGGGTCCTACGAGCAGTACTTC. The full variable domain, in which reference TRBV5-1 and TRBJ2-7 provide the parts outside the CDR3, is KAGVTQTPRYLIKTRGQQVTLSCSPISGHRSVSWYQQTPGQGLQFLFEYFSETQRNKGNFPGRFSGRQFSNSRSEMNVSTLELGDSALYLCASSLLGQGSYEQYFGPGTRLTVT.